These 30 T cell receptor beta chains share one sample of origin, sequenced in a study of identical twins. MiXCR, run by TCRdb on the 5' RACE reads, gives a single entry per CDR3 protein. The table lists about 240,000 distinct CDR3 sequences, about 7.5% of them singletons. A further study also used this sample, focusing on yellow fever vaccine responses in identical twins.

The material sequenced was CD8+ T cells sorted from blood. These receptors all stem from a woman between 18 and 30 years old in good health.

The chain carries TRBV4-1 and TRBJ1-2; 7 positions agree with TRBD1. The CDR3 has 14 residues. Germline loops: CDR1 MGHRA, CDR2 YSYEKL. J was trimmed by 6 bases and V by 3 bases; bases with no gene match: 7. For the CDR3, the DNA is TGCGCCAGCAGCCAGGAAACAGGGGTAGATGGCTACACCTTC. Translating it yields CASSQETGVDGYTF.

The chain joins TRBV27 to TRBJ2-7; 7 nucleotides line up with TRBD1. V shed 6 bases and J 0 bases; nucleotides not matched to a gene: 8. The CDR3 totals 15 residues. CDR1 MNHEY and CDR2 SMNVEV come from the germline V gene (reference sequence). This CDR3 is CASSPTGVFSYEQYV. The CDR3 DNA reads as TGTGCCAGCAGCCCAACAGGGGTCTTCTCCTACGAGCAGTACGTC.

The gene calls are TRBV2 and TRBJ2-5; D gene unclear. Germline V gene data show CDR1 as SNHLY and CDR2 as FYNNEI. Trimming pared 6 bases from V and 2 bases from J, leaving 13 bases between. The CDR3 loop spans 14 amino acids. The CDR3 here is CASSQELVQETQYF. As DNA, the CDR3 is TGTGCCAGCAGCCAAGAACTGGTACAAGAGACCCAGTACTTC. The entire variable domain, with the rest obtained from reference TRBV2 and TRBJ2-5, is as follows: EPEVTQTPSHQVTQMGQEVILRCVPISNHLYFYWYRQILGQKVEFLVSFYNNEISEKSEIFDDQFSVERPDGSNFTLKIRSTKLEDSAMYFCASSQELVQETQYFGPGTRLLVL.

This clonotype was observed a few times. V and J are TRBV6-1 and TRBJ1-1, with 12 bases lining up with TRBD1. Losses at the gene ends were 2 bases for V and 7 bases for J; bases not matched to a gene: 8. Germline V gene lookup returns CDR1 MNHNS and CDR2 SASEGT. The CDR3 is 16 amino acids. CDR3 sequence (DNA): TGTGCCAGCAGTGAAACGGAGGGACAGGGGGCCGTTGAAGCTTTCTTT. It specifies CASSETEGQGAVEAFF.

This rearrangement joins TRBV4-1 to TRBJ1-1, with D unclear. V was shortened by 1 base and J by 5 bases, with 20 bases between the two germline ends. Per the germline V gene, CDR1 is MGHRA and CDR2 is YSYEKL. The CDR3 sequence is 17 residues long. The CDR3 region has the DNA TGCGCCAGCAGCCAAGCAACATTAGGCCCGGAGATAACTGAAGCTTTCTTT. This gives the protein CASSQATLGPEITEAFF.

V and J are TRBV7-6 and TRBJ2-1; 9 bases align to TRBD2. The CDR3 length is 15 residues. CDR1 is SGHVS and CDR2 is FNYEAQ in the germline V gene. Unmatched junction bases numbered 4, after V lost 1 base and J lost 6 bases. The CDR3 nucleotides read TGTGCCAGCAGCTTAGGCGGGAGGGCCCTCAATGAGCAGTTCTTC. It codes for CASSLGGRALNEQFF.

This chain connects TRBV5-5 to TRBJ2-7, with a weak D call TRBD1 (6 bases). The CDR3 is 15 amino acids. The V and J ends lost 0 bases and 2 bases respectively, with 12 bases between them. Germline V gives CDR1 SGHKS, CDR2 YYEKEE (reference sequence). The CDR3 spells CASSLDRVGAYEQYV. Written as DNA, the CDR3 is TGTGCCAGCAGCTTGGACAGGGTGGGCGCCTACGAGCAGTACGTC.

The V call is TRBV7-9, the J call TRBJ2-1; D unclear. The CDR3 runs to 15 residues. V was shortened by 5 bases and J by 2 bases, with 13 bases between the two germline ends. Germline lookup yields CDR1 SEHNR and CDR2 FQNEAQ (reference sequence). Here the CDR3 reads CASSPSLTPYNEQFF. The CDR3 nucleotides read TGTGCCAGCAGCCCATCATTGACGCCCTACAATGAGCAGTTCTTC.

In this sample, this clonotype turned up many times. The chain uses TRBV7-9 and TRBJ1-1, with TRBD1 matching 10 bases. Trimming removed 5 bases from V and 1 base from J; junction bases left unmatched: 4. In germline, CDR1 is SEHNR, CDR2 FQNEAQ (reference sequence). The CDR3 runs 15 residues. The CDR3 reads CASSHRDRGNTEAFF. As DNA, the CDR3 is TGTGCCAGCAGCCACCGGGACAGGGGGAACACTGAAGCTTTCTTT.

V is TRBV11-1 and J is TRBJ2-1; either TRBD1 or TRBD2 may fit D (5 bases each). V was shortened by 5 bases and J by 0 bases, with 20 bases between the two germline ends. There are 18 residues in the CDR3. CDR1 is SGHAT and CDR2 is FQDESV in the germline V gene (reference sequence). CDR3: CASSPGSGYQSSYNEQFF. CDR3 nucleotide sequence: TGTGCCAGCAGCCCAGGGTCGGGATACCAGAGCTCCTACAATGAGCAGTTCTTC.

V gene TRBV5-1 combines with J gene TRBJ2-7; TRBD1 might be the D (6 bases). Per the germline V gene, CDR1 is SGHRS and CDR2 is YFSETQ. The CDR3 runs 14 residues. V lost 1 base to trimming and J lost 5 bases, with 13 bases between them. The CDR3 sequence: CASSLQGKVHEQYF. CDR3 nucleotide sequence: TGCGCCAGCAGCTTGCAGGGGAAAGTCCACGAGCAGTACTTC.

This clonotype was seen a handful of times. The CDR3 DNA is TGTGCCAGCAGCTTAGGGGGCATGGGGAACTACGAGCAGTACGTC. Translation: CASSLGGMGNYEQYV. This rearrangement joins TRBV7-8 to TRBJ2-7; possibly TRBD1 for D (5 bases). Germline lookup yields CDR1 SGHVS and CDR2 FQNEAQ. The ends were cut back, 1 base at V and 3 bases at J, with 13 bases in the middle. This CDR3 comprises 15 residues.

The chain has TRBV10-3 and TRBJ1-2, with 8 positions matching TRBD1. V was clipped by 0 bases and J by 5 bases; unmatched bases: 8. Germline CDR1 is ENHRY and CDR2 is SYGVKD. CDR3 length: 16 residues. For the CDR3, the DNA is TGTGCCATCAGTGAGTCAGAACAGGGGGATCTGTATGGCTACACCTTC. It codes for CAISESEQGDLYGYTF.

This chain joins TRBV9 and TRBJ2-2, with TRBD1 identical over 7 bases. Germline V gene lookup returns CDR1 SGDLS and CDR2 YYNGEE. The CDR3 spans 14 residues. V shed 4 bases and J 4 bases; nucleotides not matched to a gene: 4. The CDR3 bases are TGTGCCAGCAGCTTCACAGGGGTCACCGGGGAGCTGTTTTTT. It specifies CASSFTGVTGELFF.

This clonotype was recorded at least ten times. This sequence joins TRBV9 and TRBJ1-2; D may be TRBD1 (5 bases). Per the germline V gene, CDR1 is SGDLS and CDR2 is YYNGEE. V was shortened by 0 bases and J by 1 base, with 7 bases between the two germline ends. This CDR3 has 14 amino acids. Written as DNA, the CDR3 is TGTGCCAGCAGCGTAGCAGGGAGTAACTATGGCTACACCTTC. Translation: CASSVAGSNYGYTF.

At least ten counts were recorded for this clonotype. The chain uses TRBV28 and TRBJ2-1, with D perhaps TRBD1 (5 bases). This CDR3 spans 14 amino acids. Germline CDR1 is MDHEN and CDR2 is SYDVKM. The V gene lost 2 bases and the J gene lost 3 bases, with 8 bases spanning the gap. The DNA of the CDR3 is TGTGCCAGCAGTTTAGAGACAGTCTACAATGAGCAGTTCTTC. It is translated as CASSLETVYNEQFF.

This clonotype was observed a few times. The chain combines TRBV28 with TRBJ2-3; D call uncertain. The CDR3 loop spans 16 amino acids. V lost 1 base and J lost 0, with 11 bases in between. The germline V gene encodes CDR1 MDHEN and CDR2 SYDVKM. The CDR3 DNA follows: TGTGCCAGCAGTTTATCGAGACCCCCTAGCACAGATACGCAGTATTTT. It is translated as CASSLSRPPSTDTQYF.

This clonotype was picked up many times. This chain connects TRBV3-1 to TRBJ1-4; 8 bases line up with TRBD1. Unmatched junction bases numbered 5, after V lost 4 bases and J lost 7 bases. Germline-derived CDR1 and CDR2 are LGHDT and YNNKEL (reference sequence). The CDR3 runs to 14 residues. CDR3 sequence (DNA): TGTGCCAGCAGCCCAGGACAGGGAAGTGAAAAACTGTTTTTT. Its protein is CASSPGQGSEKLFF.

The CDR3 sequence: CASSGTSEAEQFF. In DNA, the CDR3 is TGTGCCAGCAGTGGGACTAGCGAGGCTGAGCAGTTCTTC. The V gene is TRBV28, the J gene TRBJ2-1, with TRBD2 matching 10 bases. The V segment lost 5 bases and the J segment 9 bases; nucleotides outside the gene matches: 4. This CDR3 comprises 13 residues. Germline V gives CDR1 MDHEN, CDR2 SYDVKM.

This clonotype was seen ten or more times. V and J are TRBV5-1 and TRBJ1-5; no definite D call. This CDR3 spans 15 amino acids. Deletions cut 5 bases from V and 0 bases from J, with 12 bases between. Germline loops: CDR1 SGHRS, CDR2 YFSETQ. CDR3 in amino acids: CASREHSNSNQPQHF. The CDR3 DNA reads as TGCGCCAGCAGAGAACACTCGAATAGCAATCAGCCCCAGCATTTT.

This clonotype was seen more than once but under ten times. The chain employs TRBV3-1 and TRBJ2-5, with unresolved D. Trimming removed 5 bases from V and 4 bases from J, with 5 bases in between. Germline V CDR1 and CDR2: LGHDT, YNNKEL (reference sequence). The CDR3 extends over 11 amino acids. CDR3 sequence (DNA): TGTGCCAGCAGCGGGATAGAGACCCAGTACTTC. It translates to CASSGIETQYF.

This clonotype was detected many times. The gene calls are TRBV12-3 or TRBV12-4 and TRBJ1-2; perhaps TRBD1 as D (6 bases). The germline V and J ends were trimmed by 3 bases and 3 bases, with 11 bases remaining between them. CDR3 length: 14 amino acids. The CDR3 sequence: CASSFQGSDYGYTF. The CDR3, as DNA: TGTGCCAGCAGTTTTCAGGGGAGTGACTATGGCTACACCTTC.

This clonotype was counted ten times or more. The chain has TRBV4-2 and TRBJ2-3; no definite D call. The V and J ends lost 1 base and 5 bases respectively, with 7 bases between them. Germline CDR1 and CDR2: LGHNA and YNFKEQ. The CDR3 loop spans 13 amino acids. The CDR3 sequence is CASSQVVVDTQYF. The CDR3 DNA sequence: TGTGCCAGCAGCCAAGTGGTCGTAGATACGCAGTATTTT.

V gene TRBV2 combines with J gene TRBJ1-1, with D perhaps TRBD1 (5 bases). CDR1 is SNHLY, CDR2 FYNNEI, per germline. V lost 4 bases to trimming and J lost 6 bases, with 9 bases between them. There are 12 residues in the CDR3. The CDR3, as DNA: TGTGCCAGCAGTGGAGGGGAGGCTGAAGCTTTCTTT. Residues: CASSGGEAEAFF.

The V gene is TRBV24-1, the J gene TRBJ2-7; D is unclear. The length of the CDR3 is 12 residues. Germline values: CDR1 KGHDR, CDR2 SFDVKD. V lost 3 bases and J 6 bases, leaving 8 bases between the germline ends. CDR3 sequence: CATSDGRGEQYF. The DNA for the CDR3 is TGTGCCACCAGTGATGGACGCGGCGAGCAGTACTTC.

At least ten counts were recorded for this clonotype. V and J are TRBV4-1 and TRBJ2-7; D is ambiguous. CDR1 MGHRA and CDR2 YSYEKL come from the germline V gene. This CDR3 region has 13 residues. The V end was cut by 0 bases, the J end by 3 bases, with 6 bases between. CDR3 bases: TGCGCCAGCAGCCAAGAACCCAGCTACGAGCAGTACGTC. Amino acid sequence: CASSQEPSYEQYV.

Ten or more counts support this clonotype. V gene TRBV28 combines with J gene TRBJ2-1; weak D call: TRBD1 (6 bases). The V gene's germline CDR1 is MDHEN and CDR2 SYDVKM. CDR3 length equals 18 residues. V was pared by 2 bases and J by 0 bases, with 17 bases between. This CDR3 is CASSLPKDQGSSYNEQFF. The CDR3 coding sequence is TGTGCCAGCAGTTTACCCAAGGACCAGGGGAGCTCCTACAATGAGCAGTTCTTC. The full variable domain, completed using reference TRBV28 and TRBJ2-1, is DVKVTQSSRYLVKRTGEKVFLECVQDMDHENMFWYRQDPGLGLRLIYFSYDVKMKEKGDIPEGYSVSREKKERFSLILESASTNQTSMYLCASSLPKDQGSSYNEQFFGPGTRLTVL.

In its sample, this clonotype was seen many times. The chain joins TRBV27 to TRBJ2-4, with no clear D. Germline loops: CDR1 MNHEY, CDR2 SMNVEV (reference sequence). V gave up 2 bases and J gave up 8 bases, with 13 bases separating them. This CDR3 has 14 residues. CDR3 coding DNA: TGTGCCAGCAGTTTAAGGGTTGTCATGTACATTCAGTACTTC. This codes for CASSLRVVMYIQYF.

V is TRBV15 and J is TRBJ2-1; 9 bases align to TRBD2. Per the germline V gene, CDR1 is LNHNV and CDR2 is YYDKDF (reference sequence). J was trimmed by 6 bases and V by 0 bases; bases with no gene match: 3. The CDR3 runs to 15 residues. CDR3 amino acids: CATSRDSGSSNEQFF. Here the CDR3 DNA reads TGTGCCACCAGCAGAGATAGCGGGAGTAGCAATGAGCAGTTCTTC.

The J gene is TRBJ2-1, the V gene TRBV4-1; 8 bases map to TRBD2. The CDR3 is 15 residues long. V lost 0 bases and J lost 6; bases outside the gene matches: 4. Looked up from germline, CDR1 is MGHRA and CDR2 is YSYEKL. The CDR3 DNA sequence: TGCGCCAGCAGCCAAGATACGGGGGGGACCAATGAGCAGTTCTTC. Translating it yields CASSQDTGGTNEQFF.